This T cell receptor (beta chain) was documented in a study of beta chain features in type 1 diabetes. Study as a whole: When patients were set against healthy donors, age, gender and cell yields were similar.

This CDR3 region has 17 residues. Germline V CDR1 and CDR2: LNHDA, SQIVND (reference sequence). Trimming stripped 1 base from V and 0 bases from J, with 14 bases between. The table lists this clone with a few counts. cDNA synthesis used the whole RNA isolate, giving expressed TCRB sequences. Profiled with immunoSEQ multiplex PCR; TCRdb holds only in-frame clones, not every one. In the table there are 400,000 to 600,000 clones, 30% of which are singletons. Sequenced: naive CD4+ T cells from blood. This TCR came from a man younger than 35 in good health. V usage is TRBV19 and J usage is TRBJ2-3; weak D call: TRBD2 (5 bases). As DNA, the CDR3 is TGTGCCAGTAGTATAGGATCCGGCGGGCCTAGCACAGATACGCAGTATTTT. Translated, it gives CASSIGSGGPSTDTQYF. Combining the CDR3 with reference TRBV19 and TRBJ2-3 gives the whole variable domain DGGITQSPKYLFRKEGQNVTLSCEQNLNHDAMYWYRQDPGQGLRLIYYSQIVNDFQKGDIAEGYSVSREKKESFPLTVTSAQKNPTAFYLCASSIGSGGPSTDTQYFGPGTRLTVL.